The sample holds many counts of the clone carrying this T cell receptor (beta chain). Its specificity is unknown. This sample is drawn from a study of CD8+CD57+ T cells in acquired aplastic anemia. Flow cytometry had shown expanded CD8+CD57+ cells in the patients chosen for sequencing. As a group, the patients uniformly had severe acquired aplastic anemia. The germline V gene has CDR1 SGDLS and CDR2 YYNGEE. V was trimmed by 0 bases and J by 7 bases, leaving 16 bases between them. The CDR3 is made up of 15 amino acids. Genomic DNA, the template, was used for profiling of the TCR beta VDJ and CDR3. TCRdb called the reads again in MiXCR, with one record for every CDR3 protein. The sample records about half a million distinct CDR3 sequences, over 25% being singletons. General study results and limits: Patients shared under 30 CD8+ CDR3 sequences with controls.

The chain combines TRBV9 with TRBJ1-2, with D possibly TRBD1 on 6 matching bases. The TCR was taken from a human donor with aplastic anemia. The sequenced material came from sorted CD4+, CD8+, or CD8+CD57+ T cells (not recorded which) from PBMCs. The CDR3 is CASSVDQGTHFGYTF. DNA of the CDR3: TGTGCCAGCAGCGTAGACCAGGGGACCCATTTTGGCTACACCTTC.